The present TCR beta chain was sequenced within a study of OX40 agonist ivuxolimab in advanced cancers. The germline V and J ends were trimmed by 6 bases and 6 bases, with 13 bases remaining between them. Looked up from germline, CDR1 is KGHSH and CDR2 is LQKENI. The CDR3 length is 13 residues. Measured with immunoSEQ multiplex PCR; TCRdb has only the in-frame clones, and not every one. Counted here are around 27,000 clones, around 80% occurring once; the ten biggest clones make up approximately 15%. The receptor's source is an adult with an advanced solid tumor such as melanoma, head and neck, liver or kidney cancer. The chain links TRBV18 to TRBJ2-3; D unresolved. Sample: CD4+ or CD8+ T cells sorted from blood, taken in a trial of the OX40 agonist ivuxolimab. CDR3 sequence (DNA): TGTGCCAGCTCGCCTACCCGGTCGGATACGCAGTATTTT. Its protein is CASSPTRSDTQYF.